These 28 T cell receptor beta chains came from one sample sequenced in a study of T cell clones after liver transplantation. Method: immunoSEQ multiplex PCR; TCRdb's copy keeps in-frame clones and lacks some. The data show 95,000 to 110,000 clones, around 80% seen once. Sequencing used CD4+ T cells from blood, obtained approximately 4 years after liver transplant. All receptors come from a human patient who received a liver transplant. Among the T cells, some may be from the graft donor.

The rearrangement links TRBV19 to TRBJ2-1; D may match TRBD1 or TRBD2 (6 bases each). The germline gives CDR1 LNHDA, CDR2 SQIVND (reference sequence). Trimming took off 9 bases at V and 0 bases at J, with 18 bases between the two ends. CDR3 length: 16 residues. In DNA form, the CDR3 reads TGTGCCAGCAAGTTCGATGGGGGGCTCTCCTACAATGAGCAGTTCTTC. Amino acids: CASKFDGGLSYNEQFF.

The table lists this clone with a count of one. The gene calls are TRBV9 and TRBJ2-3; D might be TRBD2 (6 bases). The CDR3 sequence is 16 residues long. Germline CDR1 reads SGDLS; CDR2 reads YYNGEE. Trimming removed 0 bases from V and 3 bases from J, with 14 bases in between. In nucleotides, the CDR3 is TGTGCCAGCAGCGTAGTCATTGGGGGGAAGACAGATACGCAGTATTTT. Its translation is CASSVVIGGKTDTQYF.

This chain connects TRBV29-1 to TRBJ2-4; possible D gene TRBD1, 5 bases. Germline values: CDR1 SQVTM, CDR2 ANQGSEA. The CDR3 length is 15 residues. The V gene lost 5 bases and the J gene lost 2 bases, with 16 bases spanning the gap. The CDR3 loop reads CSVSQAPDTKNIQYF. CDR3 nucleotide sequence: TGCAGCGTTTCACAGGCACCTGATACCAAAAACATTCAGTACTTC.

This clone occurred a few times. This sequence joins TRBV4-1 and TRBJ1-4; D gene unclear. The CDR3 is 16 amino acids. Deletions cut 4 bases from V and 0 bases from J, with 12 bases between. Germline-derived CDR1 and CDR2 are MGHRA and YSYEKL. In DNA form, the CDR3 reads TGCGCCAGCAGCCCAGGACTTCTTACAACTAATGAAAAACTGTTTTTT. Translating gives CASSPGLLTTNEKLFF.

The rearrangement uses TRBV9 and TRBJ2-1; TRBD1 aligns across 9 bases. Germline CDR1 is SGDLS and CDR2 is YYNGEE. CDR3 length: 14 residues. V gave up 4 bases and J gave up 5 bases; unmatched junction bases: 4. In DNA form, the CDR3 reads TGTGCCAGCAGCCGACAGGGGGGCCACAATGAGCAGTTCTTC. Amino acid sequence: CASSRQGGHNEQFF.

This clone was observed once. This chain uses TRBV11-2 with TRBJ1-4; TRBD1 aligns across 10 bases. CDR1 is SGHAT, CDR2 FQNNGV, per germline. Trimming cost V 5 bases and J 8 bases; bases outside gene matches: 2. The CDR3 spans 13 residues. Here the CDR3 reads CASSPDRGEKLFF. The CDR3, as DNA: TGTGCCAGCAGCCCGGACAGGGGGGAAAAACTGTTTTTT.

The rearrangement joins TRBV6-1 to TRBJ1-5; D may be TRBD1 (5 bases). Germline assignment: CDR1 MNHNS and CDR2 SASEGT. The CDR3 sequence is 14 residues long. Trimming removed 8 bases at V and 0 bases at J, with 11 bases between. CDR3 in DNA: TGTGCCAGCGTGGGGGTTGTTAGCAATCAGCCCCAGCATTTT. Its protein product is CASVGVVSNQPQHF.

This rearrangement joins TRBV5-1 to TRBJ2-3; 8 bases are a match to TRBD2. The CDR3 covers 15 residues. Trimming cost V 0 bases and J 4 bases; bases outside gene matches: 4. Germline V gene data show CDR1 as SGHRS and CDR2 as YFSETQ. The CDR3 spells CASSLEAGGSDTQYF. Here the CDR3 DNA reads TGCGCCAGCAGCTTGGAGGCGGGAGGTTCAGATACGCAGTATTTT.

A few counts support this clone. J is TRBJ1-3 and V is TRBV30, with unresolved D. Between the trimmed V and J ends, which lost 6 bases and 8 bases, there was a span of 17 bases. The CDR3 has 13 residues. CDR1 and CDR2 from the germline V gene are GTSNPN and SVGIG (reference sequence). CDR3 in DNA: TGTGCCTGCGGGCAGGCTGTAGGGCACACCATATATTTT. It translates to CACGQAVGHTIYF.

The J gene is TRBJ2-4, the V gene TRBV28, with D uncertain. There are 15 residues in the CDR3. Trimming took 4 bases from V and 3 from J, leaving 13 bases between them. Germline assignment: CDR1 MDHEN and CDR2 SYDVKM. The CDR3 region is CASSSSSASKNIQYF. CDR3 DNA sequence: TGTGCCAGCAGTTCCTCCTCCGCAAGCAAAAACATTCAGTACTTC.

The chain carries TRBV5-1 and TRBJ2-7; D remains ambiguous. The CDR3 consists of 14 residues. The germline V and J ends were trimmed by 0 bases and 4 bases, with 11 bases remaining between them. The germline gives CDR1 SGHRS, CDR2 YFSETQ. CDR3 residues: CASSLVGIGYEQYF. The CDR3 nucleotides are TGCGCCAGCAGCTTGGTGGGGATCGGATACGAGCAGTACTTC.

This clone turned up a few times. CDR3 DNA: TGTGCCAGTAGTATAGCTGTCAATGAGCAGTTCTTC. Residues: CASSIAVNEQFF. The J gene is TRBJ2-1, the V gene TRBV19, with no clear D. Trimming removed 1 base from V and 6 bases from J, with 4 bases in between. Germline V CDR1 and CDR2: LNHDA, SQIVND (reference sequence). This CDR3 region has 12 residues.

The chain has TRBV30 and TRBJ2-1; 7 bases map to TRBD2. The germline gives CDR1 GTSNPN, CDR2 SVGIG (reference sequence). This CDR3 comprises 14 residues. Unmatched junction bases numbered 13, after V lost 5 bases and J lost 9 bases. The CDR3 reads CAWGLVGGQGEQFF. CDR3 DNA sequence: TGTGCCTGGGGTCTTGTGGGAGGGCAGGGTGAGCAGTTCTTC.

The chain combines TRBV10-3 with TRBJ2-7; 12 bases line up with TRBD2. Germline CDR1 reads ENHRY; CDR2 reads SYGVKD. The V and J ends lost 6 bases and 3 bases, in that order; junction bases with no gene match: 3. This CDR3 is 14 amino acids long. The CDR3 bases are TGTGCCATCAGGGCTAGCGGGAGGGTCTACGAGCAGTACTTC. It specifies CAIRASGRVYEQYF.

This chain links TRBV7-6 with TRBJ2-3; D might be TRBD1 (6 bases). Trimming shortened V by 1 base and J by 5 bases, and 16 bases separated the two germline ends. The CDR3 has 16 residues. In germline, CDR1 is SGHVS, CDR2 FNYEAQ. The CDR3 DNA reads as TGTGCCAGCAGCTTAGTGTCTCGACAGGACCAAGATACGCAGTATTTT. This gives the protein CASSLVSRQDQDTQYF.

The rearrangement links TRBV18 to TRBJ2-3; TRBD2 aligns across 9 bases. J gave up 0 bases and V 1 base, and 5 bases lay outside the gene matches. This CDR3 region has 17 residues. In germline, CDR1 is KGHSH, CDR2 LQKENI. The CDR3 reads CASSPRGGASSTDTQYF. In nucleotides, the CDR3 is TGTGCCAGCTCACCACGCGGGGGGGCCTCTAGCACAGATACGCAGTATTTT.

This clone was recorded only once. The genes are TRBV7-9 and TRBJ1-1, with D tentatively TRBD1 (6 bases). Germline V gene lookup returns CDR1 SEHNR and CDR2 FQNEAQ (reference sequence). CDR3 length: 16 amino acids. V was trimmed by 6 bases and J by 4 bases, leaving 21 bases between them. CDR3 sequence reads: CASRQPGGGGSTEAFF. The CDR3 region has the DNA TGTGCCAGCAGACAACCCGGAGGGGGAGGTAGCACTGAAGCTTTCTTT. Based on the CDR3 plus reference TRBV7-9 and TRBJ1-1, the full variable domain is DTGVSQNPRHKITKRGQNVTFRCDPISEHNRLYWYRQTLGQGPEFLTYFQNEAQLEKSRLLSDRFSAERPKGSFSTLEIQRTEQGDSAMYLCASRQPGGGGSTEAFFGQGTRLTVV.

V gene TRBV6-4 combines with J gene TRBJ1-2; D remains ambiguous. This CDR3 comprises 13 residues. CDR1 is MRHNA and CDR2 is SNTAGT in the germline V gene. V was clipped by 5 bases and J by 6 bases, with 13 bases between them. CDR3: CASSLEAGDGYTF. CDR3 coding DNA: TGTGCCAGCAGTCTAGAAGCCGGGGATGGCTACACCTTC.

The sample holds one count of this clone. The chain recombines TRBV7-2 with TRBJ1-6; D is unresolved. From germline, CDR1 is SGHTA and CDR2 FQGNSA. V lost 5 bases, J lost 0 bases, and 20 bases lay in between. The CDR3 consists of 19 residues. In nucleotides, the CDR3 is TGTGCCAGCAGCCTGGGCGGAGGGAAATACAGCTCCTATAATTCACCCCTCCACTTT. It is translated as CASSLGGGKYSSYNSPLHF.

The rearrangement joins TRBV30 to TRBJ2-3, with D uncertain. This CDR3 region has 13 residues. Germline V gene sequence: CDR1 GTSNPN, CDR2 SVGIG (reference sequence). V lost 0 bases and J 5 bases, leaving 9 bases between the germline ends. In nucleotides, the CDR3 is TGTGCCTGGAGTGTAAGGGCCGGAGATACGCAGTATTTT. Translated: CAWSVRAGDTQYF.

The chain employs TRBV23-1 and TRBJ1-1, with no clear D. TRBV23-1 is flagged as an ORF with uncertain function. V dropped 11 bases and J dropped 4 bases, with 20 bases sitting between them. This CDR3 spans 14 amino acids. CDR3 coding DNA: TGCGCCCCCCGGACCGGGAGAGTGGGCACTGAAGCTTTCTTT. Its translation is CAPRTGRVGTEAFF.

The chain recombines TRBV14 with TRBJ1-2; D is unresolved. Trimming removed 1 base from V and 5 bases from J, with 11 bases in between. The V gene's germline CDR1 is SGHDN and CDR2 FVKESK. This CDR3 comprises 14 residues. The CDR3 spells CASSQVNMGYGYTF. Written as DNA, the CDR3 is TGTGCCAGCAGCCAAGTCAACATGGGGTATGGCTACACCTTC. The full variable domain, its missing parts supplied by reference TRBV14 and TRBJ1-2, is EAGVTQFPSHSVIEKGQTVTLRCDPISGHDNLYWYRRVMGKEIKFLLHFVKESKQDESGMPNNRFLAERTGGTYSTLKVQPAELEDSGVYFCASSQVNMGYGYTFGSGTRLTVV.

This chain uses TRBV10-1 with TRBJ2-1; the match to TRBD1 covers 7 bases. This CDR3 contains 13 residues. Germline V gene sequence: CDR1 WNHNN, CDR2 SYGVQD (reference sequence). The trim removed 9 bases at V and 2 bases at J, leaving 4 bases unmatched. CDR3 residues: CARRQGAYNEQFF. Written as DNA, the CDR3 is TGCGCCAGGCGGCAGGGGGCCTACAATGAGCAGTTCTTC.

The V gene is TRBV14, the J gene TRBJ2-1; TRBD1 is a possible D gene (6 bases). V was trimmed by 5 bases and J by 7 bases, leaving 18 bases between them. Germline CDR1 SGHDN, CDR2 FVKESK. This CDR3 contains 15 residues. As DNA, the CDR3 is TGTGCCAGCAGCTATTCCACCCGCAGGGGAAATGAGCAGTTCTTC. Amino acid sequence: CASSYSTRRGNEQFF.

This chain joins TRBV7-3 and TRBJ1-1; D is uncertain. Trimming pared 5 bases from V and 1 base from J, leaving 11 bases between. This CDR3 has 14 amino acids. Germline V gene lookup returns CDR1 SGHTA and CDR2 FQGTGA. CDR3: CASSAGRENTEAFF. The CDR3 nucleotides are TGTGCCAGCAGCGCCGGCCGGGAGAACACTGAAGCTTTCTTT.

Only one count was recorded for this clone. V is TRBV5-1 and J is TRBJ1-2; D uncertain. V was shortened by 1 base and J by 4 bases, with 8 bases between the two germline ends. From germline, CDR1 is SGHRS and CDR2 YFSETQ. This CDR3 is 13 amino acids long. DNA of the CDR3: TGCGCCAGCAGCTTGTTCGCAGGCTATGGCTACACCTTC. Its protein is CASSLFAGYGYTF.

This clone was seen once. The chain combines TRBV28 with TRBJ1-3, with D possibly TRBD1 on 5 matching bases. Germline V gene sequence: CDR1 MDHEN, CDR2 SYDVKM. V was shortened by 4 bases and J by 0 bases, with 16 bases between the two germline ends. The CDR3 extends over 17 amino acids. CDR3 protein: CASSSHGTDDSGNTIYF. CDR3 coding DNA: TGTGCCAGCAGTTCACACGGGACGGACGACTCTGGAAACACCATATATTTT.

The V call is TRBV7-6, the J call TRBJ2-2; TRBD2 aligns across 7 bases. CDR1 and CDR2 (germline): SGHVS, FNYEAQ. The V gene end was trimmed by 6 bases and the J gene end by 5 bases; junction bases not matched to a gene: 15. The CDR3 loop spans 17 amino acids. The CDR3 DNA reads as TGTGCCAGCAGTCTTATTGTCCCGGGACTACCAACCGGGGAGCTGTTTTTT. Its translation is CASSLIVPGLPTGELFF. Using reference TRBV7-6 and TRBJ2-2 for the parts outside the CDR3, the full variable domain is GAGVSQSPRYKVTKRGQDVALRCDPISGHVSLYWYRQALGQGPEFLTYFNYEAQQDKSGLPNDRFSAERPEGSISTLTIQRTEQRDSAMYRCASSLIVPGLPTGELFFGEGSRLTVL.